These 3 T cell receptor beta chains share one sample of origin, sequenced in a study of blood T cell repertoires in COVID-19. Using immunoSEQ multiplex PCR, the repertoire was profiled, and TCRdb retains in-frame clones only, with some absent. The sample lists some 300,000 clones, about 90% occurring once. Material: peripheral blood. These receptors were collected from a woman in her forties or fifties with COVID-19, enrolled during active disease.

This rearrangement joins TRBV6-6 to TRBJ1-1; TRBD1 matches at 10 bases. Trimming cost V 4 bases and J 6 bases; bases outside gene matches: 2. CDR1 MNHNY and CDR2 SVGAGI come from the germline V gene (reference sequence). CDR3 size: 13 residues. The CDR3 loop is CASSWDRGAEAFF. In DNA form, the CDR3 reads TGTGCCAGCAGTTGGGACAGGGGCGCTGAAGCTTTCTTT.

This clone was recorded a few times. The chain couples TRBV19 to TRBJ1-6; 8 bases line up with TRBD1. Trimming took 5 bases from V and 8 from J; bases not matched to a gene: 8. The CDR3 length is 15 residues. Germline CDR1 is LNHDA and CDR2 is SQIVND (reference sequence). In nucleotides, the CDR3 is TGTGCCAGTAGTGCCATCCAGGGGGCTTATTCACCCCTCCACTTT. Protein: CASSAIQGAYSPLHF.

The chain has TRBV10-3 and TRBJ2-1, with TRBD1 identical over 9 bases. J gave up 8 bases and V 6 bases, and 14 bases lay outside the gene matches. The CDR3 extends over 16 amino acids. Germline CDR1 and CDR2: ENHRY and SYGVKD. CDR3 loop: CAISVRGDRAVDEQFF. The DNA of the CDR3 is TGTGCCATCAGCGTCCGTGGGGACAGGGCAGTAGATGAGCAGTTCTTC.